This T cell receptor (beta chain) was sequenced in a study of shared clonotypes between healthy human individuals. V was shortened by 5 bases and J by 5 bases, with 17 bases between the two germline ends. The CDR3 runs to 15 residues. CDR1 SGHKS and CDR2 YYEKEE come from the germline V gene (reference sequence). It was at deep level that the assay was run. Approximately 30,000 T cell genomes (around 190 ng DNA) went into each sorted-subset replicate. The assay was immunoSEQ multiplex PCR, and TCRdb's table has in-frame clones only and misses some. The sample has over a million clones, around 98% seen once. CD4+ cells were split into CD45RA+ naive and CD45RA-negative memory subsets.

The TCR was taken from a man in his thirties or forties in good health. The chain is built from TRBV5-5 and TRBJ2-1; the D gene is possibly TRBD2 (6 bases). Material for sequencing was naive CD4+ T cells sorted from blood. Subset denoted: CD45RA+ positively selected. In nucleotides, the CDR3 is TGTGCCAGCAGGAGACGGGAACTAGCCGACAATGAGCAGTTCTTC. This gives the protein CASRRRELADNEQFF.